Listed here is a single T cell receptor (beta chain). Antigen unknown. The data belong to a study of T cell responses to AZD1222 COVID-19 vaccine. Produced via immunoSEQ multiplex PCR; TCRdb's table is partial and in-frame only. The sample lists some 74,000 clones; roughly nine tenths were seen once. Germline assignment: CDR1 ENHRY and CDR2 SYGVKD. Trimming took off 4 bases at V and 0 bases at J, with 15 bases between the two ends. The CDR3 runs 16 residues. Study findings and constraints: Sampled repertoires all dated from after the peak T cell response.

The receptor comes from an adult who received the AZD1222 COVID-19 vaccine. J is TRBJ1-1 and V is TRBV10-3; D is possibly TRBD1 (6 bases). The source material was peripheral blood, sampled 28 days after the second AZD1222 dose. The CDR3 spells CAISGATGTLNTEAFF. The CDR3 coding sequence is TGTGCCATCAGTGGAGCCACCGGGACACTGAACACTGAAGCTTTCTTT.